What follows is one T cell receptor (beta chain) and its context. From germline, CDR1 is SQVTM and CDR2 ANQGSEA. The length of the CDR3 is 12 residues. Trimming took 6 bases from V and 6 from J; bases not matched to a gene: 5. This sample stems from a study of blood T cell repertoires in COVID-19. Study-wide background: COVID-19 samples collected from the United States, Italy and Spain covered acute and convalescent phases.

Measured with immunoSEQ multiplex PCR; TCRdb has only the in-frame clones, and not every one. The sample lists about 40,000 clones, about 89% seen once, with 15% to 19% in the top ten. The sequencing sample was made of peripheral blood. This clonotype was sampled from a woman in her 30s in a cohort sampled during active COVID-19. The chain has TRBV29-1 and TRBJ2-1; 7 bases align to TRBD2. The CDR3, as DNA: TGCAGCGTATGGACTAGTCTCAATGAGCAGTTCTTC. This sequence encodes CSVWTSLNEQFF.